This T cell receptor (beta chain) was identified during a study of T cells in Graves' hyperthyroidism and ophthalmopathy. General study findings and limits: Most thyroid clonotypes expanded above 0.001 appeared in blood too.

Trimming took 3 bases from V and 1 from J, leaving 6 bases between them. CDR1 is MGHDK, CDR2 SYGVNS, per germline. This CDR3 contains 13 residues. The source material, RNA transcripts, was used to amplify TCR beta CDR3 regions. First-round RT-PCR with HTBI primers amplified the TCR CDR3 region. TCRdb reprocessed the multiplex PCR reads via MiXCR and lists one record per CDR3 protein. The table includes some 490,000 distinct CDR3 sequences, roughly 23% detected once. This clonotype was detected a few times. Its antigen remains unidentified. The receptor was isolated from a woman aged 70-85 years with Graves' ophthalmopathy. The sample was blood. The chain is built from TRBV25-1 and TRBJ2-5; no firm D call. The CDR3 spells CASSDWSQETQYF. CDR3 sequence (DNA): TGTGCCAGCAGTGACTGGTCCCAAGAGACCCAGTACTTC.